The present entry profiles one T cell receptor beta chain with its context. The repertoire was sequenced with immunoSEQ multiplex PCR; TCRdb's copy has only in-frame clones and lacks some. The repertoire holds roughly 80,000 clones, around 96% seen once, with 0.2% in the top ten. The data stem from a study of technical replicates of blood from a handful of donors. The J segment lost 6 bases and the V segment lost 5 bases, leaving 10 bases of the junction unmatched. The germline V gene has CDR1 SNHLY and CDR2 FYNNEI. The CDR3 has 16 amino acids. V and J are TRBV2 and TRBJ2-7, with 13 bases aligning to TRBD2. Sample: T cells isolated from PBMCs. The clonotype originates from a human donor in good health. The CDR3 coding sequence is TGTGCCAGCAGTAAGACTAGCGGGAGGCCGCTGGGCGAGCAGTACTTC. Amino acid sequence: CASSKTSGRPLGEQYF.